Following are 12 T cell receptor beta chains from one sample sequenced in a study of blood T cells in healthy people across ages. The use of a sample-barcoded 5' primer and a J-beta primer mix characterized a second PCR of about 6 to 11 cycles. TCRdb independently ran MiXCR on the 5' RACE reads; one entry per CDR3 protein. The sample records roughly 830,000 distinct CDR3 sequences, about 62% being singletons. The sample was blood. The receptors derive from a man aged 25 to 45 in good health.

The CDR3 is CATSDEETQYF. The CDR3 DNA reads as TGTGCCACCAGTGATGAGGAGACCCAGTACTTC. V usage is TRBV24-1 and J usage is TRBJ2-5; D is unclear. Between the trimmed V and J ends, which lost 3 bases and 5 bases, there was a span of 3 bases. This CDR3 spans 11 amino acids. Germline loops: CDR1 KGHDR, CDR2 SFDVKD.

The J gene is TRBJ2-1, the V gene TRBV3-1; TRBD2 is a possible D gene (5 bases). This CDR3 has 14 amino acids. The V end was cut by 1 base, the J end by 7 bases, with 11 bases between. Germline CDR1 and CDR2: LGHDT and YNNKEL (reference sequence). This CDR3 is CASSQAGIRNEQFF. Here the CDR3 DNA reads TGTGCCAGCAGCCAAGCCGGGATAAGGAATGAGCAGTTCTTC.

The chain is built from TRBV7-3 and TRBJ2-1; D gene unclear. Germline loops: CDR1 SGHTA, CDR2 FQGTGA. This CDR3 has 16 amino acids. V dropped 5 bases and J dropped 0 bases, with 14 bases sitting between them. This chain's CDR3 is CASSPTTVRSYNEQFF. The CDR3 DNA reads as TGTGCCAGCAGCCCGACCACAGTACGCTCCTACAATGAGCAGTTCTTC.

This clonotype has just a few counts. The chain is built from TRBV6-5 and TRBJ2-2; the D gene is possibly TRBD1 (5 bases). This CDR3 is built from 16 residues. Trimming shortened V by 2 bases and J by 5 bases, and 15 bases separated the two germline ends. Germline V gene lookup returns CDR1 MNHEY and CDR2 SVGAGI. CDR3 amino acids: CASSYGYRLDTGELFF. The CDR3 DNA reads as TGTGCCAGCAGTTACGGGTACAGGTTGGATACCGGGGAGCTGTTTTTT.

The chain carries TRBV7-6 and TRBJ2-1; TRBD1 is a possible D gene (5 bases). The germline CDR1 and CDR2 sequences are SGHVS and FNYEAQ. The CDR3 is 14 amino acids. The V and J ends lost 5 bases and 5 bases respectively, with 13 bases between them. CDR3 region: CASSPLTENNEQFF. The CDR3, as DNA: TGTGCCAGCAGCCCCCTGACAGAAAACAATGAGCAGTTCTTC.

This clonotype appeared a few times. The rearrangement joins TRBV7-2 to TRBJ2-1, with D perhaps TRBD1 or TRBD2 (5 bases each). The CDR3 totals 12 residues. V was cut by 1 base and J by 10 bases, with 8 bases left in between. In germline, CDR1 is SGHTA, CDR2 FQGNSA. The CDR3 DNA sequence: TGTGCCAGCAGCTTAGAATGGGGGGAGCAGTTCTTC. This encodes CASSLEWGEQFF.

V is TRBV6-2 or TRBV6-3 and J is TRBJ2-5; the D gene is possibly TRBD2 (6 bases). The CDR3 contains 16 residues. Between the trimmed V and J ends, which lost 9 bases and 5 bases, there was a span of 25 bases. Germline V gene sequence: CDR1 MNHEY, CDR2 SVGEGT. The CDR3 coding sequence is TGTGCCAGACCTTCTTGCGGGGTCCTTGGTGTGGAGACCCAGTACTTC. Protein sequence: CARPSCGVLGVETQYF.

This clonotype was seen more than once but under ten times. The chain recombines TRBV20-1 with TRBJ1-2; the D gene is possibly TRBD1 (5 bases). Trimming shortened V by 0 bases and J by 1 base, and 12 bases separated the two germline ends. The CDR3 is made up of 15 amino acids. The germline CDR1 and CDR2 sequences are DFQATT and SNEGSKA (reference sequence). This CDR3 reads CSARDVRGGNYGYTF. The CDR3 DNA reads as TGCAGTGCTAGAGACGTAAGGGGAGGTAACTATGGCTACACCTTC.

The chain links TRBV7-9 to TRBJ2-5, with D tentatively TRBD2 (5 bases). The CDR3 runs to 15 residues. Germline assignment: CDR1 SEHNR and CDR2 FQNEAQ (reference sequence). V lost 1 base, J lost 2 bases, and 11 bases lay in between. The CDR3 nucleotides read TGTGCCAGCAGCTTAGTCGGGGTATTACAAGAGACCCAGTACTTC. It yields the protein CASSLVGVLQETQYF.

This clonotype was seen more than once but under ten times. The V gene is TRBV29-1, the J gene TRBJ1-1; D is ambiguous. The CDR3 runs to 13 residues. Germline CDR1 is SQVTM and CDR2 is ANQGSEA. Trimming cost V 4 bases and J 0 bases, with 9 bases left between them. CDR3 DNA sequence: TGCAGCGTTGGCGACATGATGAACACTGAAGCTTTCTTT. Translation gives CSVGDMMNTEAFF.

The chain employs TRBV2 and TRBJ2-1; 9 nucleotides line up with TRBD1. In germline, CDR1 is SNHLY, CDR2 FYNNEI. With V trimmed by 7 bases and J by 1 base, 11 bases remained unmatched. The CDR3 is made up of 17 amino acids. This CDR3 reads CASIRSWDRESYNEQFF. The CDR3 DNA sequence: TGTGCCAGCATTCGTAGCTGGGACAGGGAGTCCTACAATGAGCAGTTCTTC.

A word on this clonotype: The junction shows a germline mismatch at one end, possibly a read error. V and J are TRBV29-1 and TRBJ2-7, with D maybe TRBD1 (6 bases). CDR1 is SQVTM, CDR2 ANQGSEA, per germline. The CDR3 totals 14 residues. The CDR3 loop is CSAEGGTTSYEQYF. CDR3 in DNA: TGTAGCGCCGAGGGTGGGACAACCTCCTACGAGCAGTACTTC.